The 13 T cell receptor beta chains below all came from one sample that was sequenced in a study of T cells expressing NK-cell markers. TCRdb re-called the 5' RACE reads; one entry per CDR3 protein, DNA not given. The sample holds 150,000 or so distinct CDR3 sequences. Material for sequencing was blood T cells: a sorted CD56 or NKG2C T cell subset, CD4+ or CD8+ T cells, or bulk PBMC T cells (not recorded which). Receptors originate from a woman in her forties or fifties in good health.

The chain uses TRBV5-6 and TRBJ2-5; as DNA is missing, the TRBD2 call by TCRdb cannot be tested. Per the germline V gene, CDR1 is SGHDT and CDR2 is YYEEEE. The CDR3 contains 12 residues. Here the CDR3 reads CASSPSGSSQYF.

The V call is TRBV11-3, the J call TRBJ2-3; as DNA is missing, the TRBD1 call by TCRdb cannot be tested. CDR3 size: 14 residues. Germline V gene data show CDR1 as SGHNT and CDR2 as YENEEA. CDR3 region: CASRDRGSTDTQYF.

The chain couples TRBV7-3 to TRBJ2-1; TCRdb proposes TRBD1, but this gene call is untestable without DNA. Germline loops: CDR1 SGHTA, CDR2 FQGTGA. CDR3 length equals 13 residues. The CDR3 spells CASSSGTINEQFF.

The CDR3 region is CASSVGGSGQEQYF. V is TRBV9 and J is TRBJ2-7; TCRdb reports TRBD2, a call that lacks DNA to check it against. Per the germline V gene, CDR1 is SGDLS and CDR2 is YYNGEE. This CDR3 has 14 amino acids.

The V gene is TRBV7-3, the J gene TRBJ1-5; TCRdb selects TRBD1, and the lack of DNA leaves this call unchecked. The germline V gene encodes CDR1 SGHTA and CDR2 FQGTGA. The CDR3 loop spans 17 amino acids. The CDR3 spells CASSWGGTGPQSQPQHF.

The chain recombines TRBV9 with TRBJ1-4. Germline V gene sequence: CDR1 SGDLS, CDR2 YYNGEE. CDR3 length: 12 amino acids. The chain's CDR3 is CASSSGPEKLFF.

This chain connects TRBV5-1 to TRBJ2-1; there is no DNA to check the TCRdb D call of TRBD1. Germline lookup yields CDR1 SGHRS and CDR2 YFSETQ. The CDR3 is 15 residues long. The CDR3 here is CASSPDREPYNEQFF.

The chain joins TRBV10-2 to TRBJ2-2; TCRdb names TRBD1, which stays unverified in the absence of DNA. Germline V CDR1 and CDR2: WSHSY, SAAADI. The CDR3 loop spans 14 amino acids. The chain's CDR3 is CASSDSGGAGELFF.

CDR3 residues: CASSLAGFVKAGELFF. This sequence joins TRBV7-8 and TRBJ2-2. The CDR3 consists of 16 residues. Germline V gene lookup returns CDR1 SGHVS and CDR2 FQNEAQ. Supplemented by reference TRBV7-8 and TRBJ2-2, the full variable domain reads GAGVSQSPRYKVAKRGQDVALRCDPISGHVSLFWYQQALGQGPEFLTYFQNEAQLDKSGLPSDRFFAERPEGSVSTLKIQRTQQEDSAVYLCASSLAGFVKAGELFFGEGSRLTVL.

V usage is TRBV7-9 and J usage is TRBJ2-3; the TRBD2 assignment by TCRdb is unverifiable without DNA. CDR3 length: 17 residues. Germline CDR1 SEHNR, CDR2 FQNEAQ (reference sequence). CDR3 region: CASSLALAGEPTDTQYF. Combining the CDR3 with reference TRBV7-9 and TRBJ2-3 gives the whole variable domain DTGVSQNPRHKITKRGQNVTFRCDPISEHNRLYWYRQTLGQGPEFLTYFQNEAQLEKSRLLSDRFSAERPKGSFSTLEIQRTEQGDSAMYLCASSLALAGEPTDTQYFGPGTRLTVL.

This rearrangement joins TRBV27 to TRBJ2-7. This CDR3 is built from 13 residues. The germline V gene encodes CDR1 MNHEY and CDR2 SMNVEV (reference sequence). The CDR3 loop reads CASSNGAIYEQYF.

This chain connects TRBV11-2 to TRBJ2-3. The CDR3 is 16 residues long. In germline, CDR1 is SGHAT, CDR2 FQNNGV. This CDR3 reads CASSLSAPASTDTQYF.

The J gene is TRBJ2-1, the V gene TRBV27. This CDR3 comprises 14 residues. The germline CDR1 and CDR2 sequences are MNHEY and SMNVEV (reference sequence). The CDR3 protein is CASSFLRVDNEQFF.